A single T cell receptor (beta chain) is shown here with its context. Its antigen is still unknown. The data stem from a study of T cells in localized non-small cell lung cancer. Study-level findings and limits: Longer overall survival was seen with higher T cell density measured in blood. Paired adjacent lung recovered a median approximately 57 of the top 100 tumor clones.

The germline gives CDR1 SQVTM, CDR2 ANQGSEA. CDR3 length: 13 residues. Clones were sequenced by immunoSEQ multiplex PCR, and TCRdb holds only the in-frame ones, with some missing. Counted here are 19,000 or so clones, more than 70% occurring once; the ten biggest clones make up approximately 35%. Sequences were derived from peripheral blood, sampled before any cancer treatment. This TCR was recovered from a male donor at least 60 years old with stage III lung adenocarcinoma. The V call is TRBV29-1, the J call TRBJ1-2; D possibly corresponds to TRBD1 (6 bases). The CDR3 DNA is TGCAGTACACGACAGGATTTTTCCTATGGCTACACCTTC. Protein product: CSTRQDFSYGYTF.